These 15 T cell receptor beta chains came from one sample sequenced in a study of CD8+ T cells in alopecia areata. Sequencing relied on a cDNA template that was reverse transcribed from extracted RNA. Clones were sequenced by immunoSEQ multiplex PCR, and TCRdb holds only the in-frame ones, with some missing. The profile shows some 190,000 clones, under 70% of them singletons. Regarding treatment: oral pan-JAK inhibitor, 5-10 mg twice daily. The sample in question was CD4+ T cells sorted from blood, obtained at roughly week 45, from a patient treated with tofacitinib. These receptors originate from a human donor with alopecia areata.

The rearrangement links TRBV27 to TRBJ2-3; TRBD2 agrees at 8 bases. The V and J ends lost 8 bases and 14 bases, in that order; junction bases with no gene match: 27. CDR3 length equals 17 residues. In germline, CDR1 is MNHEY, CDR2 SMNVEV (reference sequence). The CDR3 nucleotides are TGTGCCAGCGGCCCGCTAGTAAAGGAGGTAGCGGGGACTCCCTTGTATTTT. Residues: CASGPLVKEVAGTPLYF.

Ten or more counts support this clone. This chain uses TRBV4-1 with TRBJ1-5, with D uncertain. The CDR3 consists of 19 residues. Germline V lookup: CDR1 MGHRA, CDR2 YSYEKL. V lost 3 bases to trimming and J lost 0 bases, with 21 bases between them. The CDR3 sequence is CASSHPPSQPRYSNQPQHF. In nucleotides, the CDR3 is TGCGCCAGCAGCCACCCCCCGTCGCAGCCCAGGTATAGCAATCAGCCCCAGCATTTT.

A word on this clone: The sample has other DNA sequences that encode this CDR3 too. The rearrangement joins TRBV30 to TRBJ2-7; either TRBD1 or TRBD2 may supply D (5 bases each). This CDR3 is built from 12 residues. Trimming shortened V by 2 bases and J by 3 bases, and 8 bases separated the two germline ends. Germline V lookup: CDR1 GTSNPN, CDR2 SVGIG (reference sequence). The CDR3 DNA reads TGTGCCTGGAGTAGGGACGGCTACGAGCAGTACTTC. This translates into CAWSRDGYEQYF. The whole variable domain, remainder taken from reference TRBV30 and TRBJ2-7, is SQTIHQWPATLVQPVGSPLSLECTVEGTSNPNLYWYRQAAGRGLQLLFYSVGIGQISSEVPQNLSASRPQDRQFILSSKKLLLSDSGFYLCAWSRDGYEQYFGPGTRLTVT.

The chain is built from TRBV5-1 and TRBJ2-2; D possibly matches TRBD1 or TRBD2 (6 bases each). The CDR3 is 12 amino acids. Trimming took off 4 bases at V and 10 bases at J, with 11 bases between the two ends. Germline V CDR1 and CDR2: SGHRS, YFSETQ. The CDR3 reads CASSLEGQELFF. The DNA for the CDR3 is TGCGCCAGCAGCCTGGAGGGACAGGAGCTGTTTTTT.

This clone was counted once. Mismatch with germline at one junction end may stem from a read error. The chain links TRBV7-2 to TRBJ1-1, with D possibly matching TRBD1 (6 bases). Per germline, CDR1 SGHTA and CDR2 FQGNSA. The CDR3 extends over 12 amino acids. The CDR3 sequence is CASSRLDRHGIF. The CDR3 coding sequence is TGTGCCAGCAGCCGACTCGACAGGCACGGGATCTTT.

The chain employs TRBV6-5 and TRBJ2-5; no reliable D call. CDR1 is MNHEY and CDR2 is SVGAGI in the germline V gene. V shed 6 bases and J shed 5 bases, with 16 bases lying between them. The CDR3 has 14 residues. CDR3 nucleotides: TGTGCCAGCAGCCAGACACCGGCTCGGGAGACCCAGTACTTC. Translated: CASSQTPARETQYF.

This rearrangement joins TRBV30 to TRBJ1-4, with 11 nucleotides matching TRBD1. The length of the CDR3 is 13 residues. V lost 2 bases and J lost 15; bases outside the gene matches: 8. Germline CDR1 GTSNPN, CDR2 SVGIG (reference sequence). CDR3 sequence (DNA): TGTGCCTGGAGTACTTTTGGGACAGGGGGTGTGTTTTTT. As protein: CAWSTFGTGGVFF.

The V gene is TRBV6-5, the J gene TRBJ1-1; D may be TRBD1 (5 bases). The CDR3 consists of 15 residues. V was trimmed by 4 bases and J by 2 bases, leaving 14 bases between them. Per the germline V gene, CDR1 is MNHEY and CDR2 is SVGAGI. CDR3 sequence reads: CASSSGERANTEAFF. The CDR3 DNA follows: TGTGCCAGCAGTTCGGGGGAGAGGGCTAACACTGAAGCTTTCTTT.

This clone was counted between two and nine times. The chain joins TRBV5-1 to TRBJ2-5; D call uncertain. Trimming cost V 5 bases and J 2 bases, with 13 bases left between them. The CDR3 runs 14 residues. Germline V gene lookup returns CDR1 SGHRS and CDR2 YFSETQ. CDR3 loop: CASSFSGIQETQYF. CDR3 nucleotide sequence: TGCGCCAGCAGTTTCTCAGGAATACAAGAGACCCAGTACTTC.

This clone was found a few times. The chain recombines TRBV7-9 with TRBJ2-2; D remains unclear. CDR1 and CDR2 (germline): SEHNR, FQNEAQ (reference sequence). V dropped 1 base and J dropped 4 bases, with 7 bases sitting between them. CDR3 length: 14 residues. The CDR3 coding sequence is TGTGCCAGCAGCTTAGACTCTAGCACCGGGGAGCTGTTTTTT. The encoded protein is CASSLDSSTGELFF.

The chain combines TRBV11-3 with TRBJ2-1; D unresolved. Trimming took off 1 base at V and 6 bases at J, with 7 bases between the two ends. This CDR3 spans 13 amino acids. Germline CDR1 is SGHNT and CDR2 is YENEEA. Here the CDR3 reads CASSLVSINEQFF. The CDR3 region has the DNA TGTGCCAGCAGCTTAGTCTCGATCAATGAGCAGTTCTTC.

The chain carries TRBV29-1 and TRBJ1-1, with no clear D. CDR3 length: 12 amino acids. Trimming pared 1 base from V and 5 bases from J, leaving 8 bases between. Germline V gene sequence: CDR1 SQVTM, CDR2 ANQGSEA. DNA for the CDR3: TGCAGCGTTGAAGTGCGATGGACTGAAGCTTTCTTT. This sequence encodes CSVEVRWTEAFF.

The chain employs TRBV2 and TRBJ2-4; 7 nucleotides match TRBD2. CDR1 SNHLY and CDR2 FYNNEI come from the germline V gene. The trim removed 6 bases at V and 9 bases at J, leaving 8 bases unmatched. CDR3 length: 13 amino acids. The CDR3 sequence is CASSKGERGIQYF. As DNA, the CDR3 is TGTGCCAGCAGCAAAGGGGAGCGGGGCATTCAGTACTTC.

This clone was recorded a few times. The chain joins TRBV15 to TRBJ1-2; the D is unclear. Germline CDR1 is LNHNV and CDR2 is YYDKDF (reference sequence). This CDR3 is built from 14 residues. Deletions cut 0 bases from V and 6 bases from J, with 11 bases between. CDR3 protein: CATSRDRGSDGYTF. CDR3 nucleotide sequence: TGTGCCACCAGCAGAGATCGGGGTAGCGATGGCTACACCTTC.

The chain has TRBV21-1 and TRBJ2-3; TRBD2 is the table's D call, not checked against the DNA. TRBV21-1 corresponds to a pseudogene. The CDR3 totals 15 residues. The CDR3 DNA sequence: TGTGCCAGCAGCGCTAGCGGGTGGGTAGGAAGGACGCAGTATTTT. It yields the protein CASSASGWVGRTQYF.